This TCR beta chain was identified in a study of cytomegalovirus exposure and HLA in healthy donors. Points from the study as a whole: Being productive about 87% or about 30% of the time was typical of most TCR beta V segments in an earlier analysis. A list of around 160 TCR beta chains associated with cytomegalovirus was given. Most of the CMV-associated TCR beta chains (in a later analysis) appeared to be HLA-restricted.

Note on this clone: The antigen remains undetermined.

CDR3 size: 13 residues. Germline V gives CDR1 SQVTM, CDR2 ANQGSEA. The V segment lost 5 bases and the J segment 7 bases; nucleotides outside the gene matches: 5. A multiplex PCR was run with 60 Vbeta primers and 13 Jbeta primers. The method was immunoSEQ multiplex PCR; TCRdb's version includes in-frame clones alone and lacks a portion of them. The sample has some 190,000 clones, 65% to 85% seen once. The sequenced material came from PBMCs. The chain employs TRBV29-1 and TRBJ1-4; 9 bases fit TRBD1. The clonotype comes from a girl aged 10 to 17 in good health and CMV-seropositive. The CDR3 is CSVRTGEGEKLFF. The CDR3 DNA sequence: TGCAGCGTTAGGACAGGGGAAGGTGAAAAACTGTTTTTT.